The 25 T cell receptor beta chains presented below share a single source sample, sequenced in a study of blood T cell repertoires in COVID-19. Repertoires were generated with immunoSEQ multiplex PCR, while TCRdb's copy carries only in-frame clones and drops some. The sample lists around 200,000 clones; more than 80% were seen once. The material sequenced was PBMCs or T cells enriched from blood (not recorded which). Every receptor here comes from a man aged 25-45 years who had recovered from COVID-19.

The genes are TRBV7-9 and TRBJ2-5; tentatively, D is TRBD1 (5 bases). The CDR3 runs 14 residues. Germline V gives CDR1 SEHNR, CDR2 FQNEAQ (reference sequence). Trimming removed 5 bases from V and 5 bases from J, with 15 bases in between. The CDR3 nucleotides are TGTGCCAGCAGCCCCCCCGCAGGGCAGGAGACCCAGTACTTC. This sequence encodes CASSPPAGQETQYF.

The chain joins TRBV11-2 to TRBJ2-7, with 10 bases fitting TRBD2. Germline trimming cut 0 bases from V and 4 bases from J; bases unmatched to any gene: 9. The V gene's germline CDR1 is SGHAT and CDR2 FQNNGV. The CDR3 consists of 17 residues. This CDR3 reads CASSLDSGTSEPYEQYF. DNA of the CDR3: TGTGCCAGCAGCTTAGATTCGGGGACTAGCGAACCTTACGAGCAGTACTTC.

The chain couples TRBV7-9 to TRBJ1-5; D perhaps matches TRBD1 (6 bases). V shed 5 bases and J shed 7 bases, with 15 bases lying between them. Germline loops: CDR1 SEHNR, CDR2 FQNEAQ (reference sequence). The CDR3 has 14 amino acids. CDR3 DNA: TGTGCCAGCAGCCTCAGGGGAGCCGGACAGCCCCAGCATTTT. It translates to CASSLRGAGQPQHF.

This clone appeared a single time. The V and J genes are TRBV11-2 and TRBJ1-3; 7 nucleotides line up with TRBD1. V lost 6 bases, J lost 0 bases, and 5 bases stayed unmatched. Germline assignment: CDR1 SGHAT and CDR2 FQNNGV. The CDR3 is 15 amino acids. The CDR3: CASSVGGGSGNTIYF. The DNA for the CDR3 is TGTGCCAGCAGTGTAGGGGGCGGCTCTGGAAACACCATATATTTT.

The CDR3 sequence is CASRKPGQGNYEQYF. The CDR3 DNA reads as TGTGCCAGCAGAAAGCCGGGACAGGGGAATTACGAGCAGTACTTC. V gene TRBV11-2 combines with J gene TRBJ2-7; TRBD1 matches at 10 bases. This CDR3 has 15 residues. Germline V CDR1 and CDR2: SGHAT, FQNNGV. After removal of 6 bases from V and 4 bases from J, the junction contained 9 bases not matched to a gene.

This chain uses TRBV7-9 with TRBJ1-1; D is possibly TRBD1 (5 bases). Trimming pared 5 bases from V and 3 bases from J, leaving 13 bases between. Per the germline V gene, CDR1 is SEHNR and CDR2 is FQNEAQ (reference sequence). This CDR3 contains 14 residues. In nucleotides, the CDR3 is TGTGCCAGCAGCAACGGGGGTTGGGACACTGAAGCTTTCTTT. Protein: CASSNGGWDTEAFF.

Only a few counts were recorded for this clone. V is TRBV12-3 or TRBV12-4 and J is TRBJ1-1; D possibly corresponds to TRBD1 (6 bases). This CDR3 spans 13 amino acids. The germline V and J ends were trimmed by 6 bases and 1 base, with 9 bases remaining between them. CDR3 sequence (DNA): TGTGCCAGCAGGCCGGGACAGAACACTGAAGCTTTCTTT. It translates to CASRPGQNTEAFF.

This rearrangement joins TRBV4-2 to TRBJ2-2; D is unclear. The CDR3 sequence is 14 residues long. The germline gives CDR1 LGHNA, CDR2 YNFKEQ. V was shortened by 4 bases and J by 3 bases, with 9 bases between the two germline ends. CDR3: CASSRTEYTGELFF. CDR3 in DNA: TGTGCCAGCAGCCGTACCGAGTACACCGGGGAGCTGTTTTTT.

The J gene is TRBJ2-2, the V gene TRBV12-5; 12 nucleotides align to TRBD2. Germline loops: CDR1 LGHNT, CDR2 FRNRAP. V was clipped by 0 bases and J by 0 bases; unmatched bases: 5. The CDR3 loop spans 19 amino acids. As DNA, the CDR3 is TGTGCTAGTGGTTTGGTACTTACTAGCGGGGGGCCGAACACCGGGGAGCTGTTTTTT. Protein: CASGLVLTSGGPNTGELFF. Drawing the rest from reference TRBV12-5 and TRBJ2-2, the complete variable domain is DARVTQTPRHKVTEMGQEVTMRCQPILGHNTVFWYRQTMMQGLELLAYFRNRAPLDDSGMPKDRFSAEMPDATLATLKIQPSEPRDSAVYFCASGLVLTSGGPNTGELFFGEGSRLTVL.

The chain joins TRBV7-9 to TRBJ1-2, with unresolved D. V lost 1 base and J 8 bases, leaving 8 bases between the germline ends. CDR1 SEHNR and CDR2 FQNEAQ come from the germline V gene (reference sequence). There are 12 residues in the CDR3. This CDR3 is CASSLGGPGYTF. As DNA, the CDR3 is TGTGCCAGCAGCTTAGGTGGCCCGGGCTACACCTTC.

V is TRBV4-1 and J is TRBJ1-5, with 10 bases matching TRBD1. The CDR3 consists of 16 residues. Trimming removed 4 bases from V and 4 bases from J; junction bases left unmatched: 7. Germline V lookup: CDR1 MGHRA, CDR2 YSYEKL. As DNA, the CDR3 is TGCGCCAGCAGCCCGAGAGGGACAGGGGCAAATCAGCCCCAGCATTTT. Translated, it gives CASSPRGTGANQPQHF.

CDR3 residues: CASSSGQGTNEKLFF. As DNA, the CDR3 is TGCGCCAGCAGCTCCGGACAGGGAACTAATGAAAAACTGTTTTTT. The chain recombines TRBV5-1 with TRBJ1-4, with 8 positions matching TRBD1. CDR1 and CDR2 (germline): SGHRS, YFSETQ. The CDR3 totals 15 residues. The V and J ends lost 3 bases and 1 base, in that order; junction bases with no gene match: 2. Variable domain in full (rest from reference TRBV5-1 and TRBJ1-4): KAGVTQTPRYLIKTRGQQVTLSCSPISGHRSVSWYQQTPGQGLQFLFEYFSETQRNKGNFPGRFSGRQFSNSRSEMNVSTLELGDSALYLCASSSGQGTNEKLFFGSGTQLSVL.

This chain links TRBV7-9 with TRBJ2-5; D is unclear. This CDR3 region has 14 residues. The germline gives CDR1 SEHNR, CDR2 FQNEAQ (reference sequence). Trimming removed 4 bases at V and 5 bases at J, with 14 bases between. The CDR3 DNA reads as TGTGCCAGCAGCTACCCTCGTCCTGCGGAGACCCAGTACTTC. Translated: CASSYPRPAETQYF.

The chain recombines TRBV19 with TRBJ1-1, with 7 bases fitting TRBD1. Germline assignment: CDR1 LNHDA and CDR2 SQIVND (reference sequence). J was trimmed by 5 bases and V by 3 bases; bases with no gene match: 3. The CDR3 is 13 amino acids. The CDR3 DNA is TGTGCCAGTAGTATGACAGGGACGACTGAAGCTTTCTTT. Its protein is CASSMTGTTEAFF.

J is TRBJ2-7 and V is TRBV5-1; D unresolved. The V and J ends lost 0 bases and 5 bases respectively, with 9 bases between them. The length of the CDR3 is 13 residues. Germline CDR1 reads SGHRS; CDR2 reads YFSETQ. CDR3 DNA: TGCGCCAGCAGCTTGGGGCAGGTGGACGAGCAGTACTTC. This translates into CASSLGQVDEQYF.

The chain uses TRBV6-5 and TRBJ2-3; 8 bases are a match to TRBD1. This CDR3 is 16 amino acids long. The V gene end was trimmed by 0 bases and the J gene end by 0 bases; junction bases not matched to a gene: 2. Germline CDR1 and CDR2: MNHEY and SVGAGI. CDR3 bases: TGTGCCAGCAGTTACTCGACAGGGGCTAGCACAGATACGCAGTATTTT. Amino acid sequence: CASSYSTGASTDTQYF.

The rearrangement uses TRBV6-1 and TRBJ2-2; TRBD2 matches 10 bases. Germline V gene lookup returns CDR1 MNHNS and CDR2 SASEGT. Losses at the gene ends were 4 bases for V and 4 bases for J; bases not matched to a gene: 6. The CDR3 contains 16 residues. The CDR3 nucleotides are TGTGCCAGCAGTGCTCTAGCGGGAGCCGGCACCGGGGAGCTGTTTTTT. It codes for CASSALAGAGTGELFF.

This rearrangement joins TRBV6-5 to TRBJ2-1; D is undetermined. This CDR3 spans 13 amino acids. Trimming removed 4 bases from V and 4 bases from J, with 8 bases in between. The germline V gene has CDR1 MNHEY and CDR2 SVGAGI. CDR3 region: CASSFAVYNEQFF. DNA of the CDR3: TGTGCCAGCAGTTTCGCGGTTTACAATGAGCAGTTCTTC.

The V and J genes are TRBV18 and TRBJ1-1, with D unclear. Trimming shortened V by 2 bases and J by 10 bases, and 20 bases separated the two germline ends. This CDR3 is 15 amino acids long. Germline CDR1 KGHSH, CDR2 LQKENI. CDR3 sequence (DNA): TGTGCCAGCTCACCAACGCTCGAGACCGGGGTCGGAGCTTTCTTT. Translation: CASSPTLETGVGAFF.

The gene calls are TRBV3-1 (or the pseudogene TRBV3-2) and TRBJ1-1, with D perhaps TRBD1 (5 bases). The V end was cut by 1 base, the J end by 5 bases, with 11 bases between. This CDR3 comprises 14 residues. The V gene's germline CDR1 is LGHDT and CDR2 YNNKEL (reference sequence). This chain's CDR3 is CASSQGWEGTEAFF. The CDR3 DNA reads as TGTGCCAGCAGCCAAGGATGGGAGGGGACTGAAGCTTTCTTT.

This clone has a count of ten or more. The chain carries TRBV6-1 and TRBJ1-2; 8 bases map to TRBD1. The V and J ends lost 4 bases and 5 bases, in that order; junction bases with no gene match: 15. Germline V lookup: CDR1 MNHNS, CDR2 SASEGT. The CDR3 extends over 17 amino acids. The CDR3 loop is CASSGQGHVRGGYGYTF. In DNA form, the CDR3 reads TGTGCCAGCAGTGGACAGGGGCACGTGCGAGGGGGGTATGGCTACACCTTC.

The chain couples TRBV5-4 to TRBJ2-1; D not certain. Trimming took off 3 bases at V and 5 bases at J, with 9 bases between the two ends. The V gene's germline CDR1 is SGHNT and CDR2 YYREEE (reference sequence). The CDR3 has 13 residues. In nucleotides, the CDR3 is TGTGCCAGCAGCTCCCGGGTAGACAATGAGCAGTTCTTC. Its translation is CASSSRVDNEQFF.

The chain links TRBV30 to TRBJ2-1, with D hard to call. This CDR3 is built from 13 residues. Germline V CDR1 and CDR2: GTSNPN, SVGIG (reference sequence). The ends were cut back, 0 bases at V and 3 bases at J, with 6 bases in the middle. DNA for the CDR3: TGTGCCTGGAGTGTGGGCAACTACAATGAGCAGTTCTTC. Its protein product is CAWSVGNYNEQFF.

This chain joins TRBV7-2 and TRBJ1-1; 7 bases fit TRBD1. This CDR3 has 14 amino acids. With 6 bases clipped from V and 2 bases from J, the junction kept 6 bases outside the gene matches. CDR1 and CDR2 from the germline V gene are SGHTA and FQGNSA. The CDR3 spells CASRLGTENTEAFF. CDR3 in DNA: TGTGCCAGCAGACTCGGGACAGAAAACACTGAAGCTTTCTTT.

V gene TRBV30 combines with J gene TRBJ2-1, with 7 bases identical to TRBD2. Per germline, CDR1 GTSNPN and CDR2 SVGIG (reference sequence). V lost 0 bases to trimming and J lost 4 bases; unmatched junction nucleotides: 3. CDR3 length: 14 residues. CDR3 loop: CAWSVSAGYNEQFF. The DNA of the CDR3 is TGTGCCTGGAGTGTATCAGCGGGATACAATGAGCAGTTCTTC.